This T cell receptor beta chain was sequenced during a study of T cell changes during pregnancy in multiple sclerosis (dated by TCRdb to about 2019). Describing the broader study: Changes in the T cell repertoire over the course of pregnancy were examined in this study in women with multiple sclerosis.

The germline V gene (reference sequence) provides CDR1 SEHNR and CDR2 FQNEAQ. The CDR3, from cysteine to phenylalanine, totals 13 residues. Just CDR3 DNA is preserved here, 39 bases in frame from base 1. Trimming removed 1 base from V and 4 bases from J, leaving 8 bases between the germline ends. With regard to this clone: What this receptor recognizes is not known. It has no much larger one-base neighbor in the sample; base qualities were not kept.

Library generation was performed with the immunoSEQ multiplex PCR assay. The immuneACCESS repertoire file appears here via TCRdb, limited to in-frame rearrangements. These files lack a portion of the clones; in checked studies, under half of the deficit traces to unresolved V genes, and the cause of the others is not known. The sample data list about 100,000 clones, and about 92% of these were observed just once. Around 1.8% of the sample rests with the top ten. Recombination connected TRBV7-9 to TRBJ2-7, with the D gene call left open. The TCR comes from a female donor with multiple sclerosis, enrolled in a pregnancy study. This specimen consisted of peripheral blood, obtained after pregnancy. The encoded CDR3 is CASSLESQYEQYF. The nucleotides read TGTGCCAGCAGCTTAGAGAGTCAATACGAGCAGTACTTC.